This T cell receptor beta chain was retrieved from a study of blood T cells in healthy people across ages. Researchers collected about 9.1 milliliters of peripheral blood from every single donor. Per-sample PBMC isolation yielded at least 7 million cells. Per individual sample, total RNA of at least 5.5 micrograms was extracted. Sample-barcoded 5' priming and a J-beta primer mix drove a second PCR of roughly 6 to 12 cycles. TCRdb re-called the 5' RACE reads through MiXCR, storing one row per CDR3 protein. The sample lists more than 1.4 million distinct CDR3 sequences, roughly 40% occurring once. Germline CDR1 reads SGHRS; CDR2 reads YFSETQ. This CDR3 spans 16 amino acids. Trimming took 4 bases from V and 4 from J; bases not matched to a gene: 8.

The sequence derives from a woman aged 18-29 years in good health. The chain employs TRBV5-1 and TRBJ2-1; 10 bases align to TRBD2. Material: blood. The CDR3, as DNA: TGCGCCAGCAGCCTAAATCTACTAGCGGGGTACAATGAGCAGTTCTTC. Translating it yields CASSLNLLAGYNEQFF.